A single T cell receptor (beta chain) is shown here with its context. V was pared by 0 bases and J by 10 bases, with 7 bases of the junction left unmatched. This CDR3 comprises 15 residues. Germline values: CDR1 SGHRS, CDR2 YFSETQ. Authors' processing steps: Reference gene primer amplification yielded estimated nucleated cell counts. The repertoire was sequenced with immunoSEQ multiplex PCR; TCRdb's copy has only in-frame clones and lacks some. The V and J calls and clone size come from that table; D and trimming were worked out from the DNA. The sample carries roughly 34,000 clones, about 87% recorded once. These data are taken from a study of blood T cell repertoires in COVID-19. The overall study: The United States, Italy and Spain were the sources of the acute and convalescent COVID-19 samples. The analysed material was cDNA or gDNA that came from T cells, B-cell-depleted T cells, or PBMCs.

Sequenced sample: peripheral blood. The receptor was derived from a man in his 60s with active COVID-19. This chain links TRBV5-1 with TRBJ1-6, with 7 bases lining up with TRBD1. CDR3 protein: CASSLADRVGSPLHF. The CDR3 nucleotides read TGCGCCAGCAGCTTGGCCGACAGGGTTGGCTCACCCCTCCACTTT.